These T cell receptor beta chains were read from a single sample in a study of cytomegalovirus exposure and HLA in healthy donors. Assay: immunoSEQ multiplex PCR; the TCRdb copy retains only in-frame clones and omits some. The sample shows approximately 280,000 clones, approximately 90% of them seen only once. Sequencing was carried out using PBMCs. These receptors all come from a woman under 30 in good health and CMV-seronegative. Each CDR3 is given with its conserved first and last residue. A D gene is named only where the DNA matches it firmly. Size tells how often a clone was seen (once, few, many) or the class of an expanded clone, and some rows leave it out.

CDR3 protein,CDR3 DNA,D gene,clone size,J gene,V gene
CASSISSSGEQYF,TGTGCCAGCAGTATTTCCAGCTCGGGAGAGCAGTACTTC,NA,once,TRBJ2-7,TRBV6-5
CASSAEPSRFDIYDYTF,TGTGCCAGCAGCGCCGAACCCTCTCGGTTTGATATCTATGACTACACCTTC,NA,NA,TRBJ1-2,TRBV7-3
CASSSAQNEKLFF,TGTGCCAGCAGCTCGGCACAGAATGAAAAACTGTTTTTT,NA,NA,TRBJ1-4,TRBV7-9
CASSPGGTQPQHF,TGTGCCAGCAGTCCAGGGGGAACTCAGCCCCAGCATTTT,TRBD1,NA,TRBJ1-5,TRBV6-5
CASSTLAGASGGEQYF,TGTGCCAGTAGTACCCTCGCGGGGGCCTCCGGCGGCGAGCAGTACTTC,NA,NA,TRBJ2-7,TRBV19
CASSLQGGGGETGELFF,TGCGCCAGCAGCTTGCAGGGCGGGGGCGGAGAGACCGGGGAGCTGTTTTTT,NA,NA,TRBJ2-2,TRBV5-1
CATSSRDRGNYGYTF,TGTGCCACCAGCAGCCGGGACAGGGGTAACTATGGCTACACCTTC,TRBD1,NA,TRBJ1-2,TRBV15
CASSEALRETQYF,TGTGCCAGCAGTGAAGCACTCCGGGAGACCCAGTACTTC,NA,NA,TRBJ2-5,TRBV2
CASFGGGIFSSYEQYF,TGTGCCAGCTTCGGGGGGGGGATTTTTAGCTCCTACGAGCAGTACTTC,TRBD2,once,TRBJ2-7,TRBV2
CATSRDKQGAIRGGYTF,TGTGCCACCAGCAGAGATAAGCAGGGGGCTATACGGGGTGGCTACACCTTC,TRBD1,NA,TRBJ1-2,TRBV15
CASSLGRDRGYSGANVLTF,TGTGCCAGCAGCTTAGGGCGGGACAGGGGATACTCTGGGGCCAACGTCCTGACTTTC,TRBD1,NA,TRBJ2-6,TRBV7-3
CASSPFWTGGSYEQYF,TGTGCCAGCAGCCCCTTTTGGACAGGGGGTTCCTACGAGCAGTACTTC,TRBD1,NA,TRBJ2-7,TRBV4-2
CASSVSGGGQFF,TGCGCCAGCAGCGTAAGCGGGGGTGGGCAGTTCTTC,TRBD2,NA,TRBJ2-1,TRBV4-1
CAWSVRQANQPQHF,TGTGCCTGGAGTGTACGACAGGCAAATCAGCCCCAGCATTTT,NA,NA,TRBJ1-5,TRBV30
CASSLAVGANSYEQYF,TGTGCCAGCAGCTTAGCCGTGGGGGCAAACTCCTACGAGCAGTACTTC,NA,NA,TRBJ2-7,TRBV7-8
CASTGVLRGQATNYGYTF,TGTGCCAGTACCGGGGTTCTAAGGGGACAGGCGACGAACTATGGCTACACCTTC,TRBD1,NA,TRBJ1-2,TRBV19
CASSLSRDTQYF,TGTGCCAGCAGCTTGTCCCGGGATACGCAGTATTTT,NA,NA,TRBJ2-3,TRBV5-4
CASSHRQSWETQYF,TGTGCCAGCAGCCACCGACAGAGTTGGGAGACCCAGTACTTC,NA,NA,TRBJ2-5,TRBV6-6
CASSLGGDVGSGNTIYF,TGTGCCAGCAGCCTAGGGGGGGACGTGGGCTCTGGAAACACCATATATTTT,NA,few,TRBJ1-3,TRBV9
CAISTPDSANYGYTF,TGTGCCATCAGTACGCCGGACAGTGCGAACTATGGCTACACCTTC,NA,NA,TRBJ1-2,TRBV10-3
CASSSRSGGSEQFF,TGTGCCAGCAGCTCGCGGTCGGGTGGTAGTGAGCAGTTCTTC,NA,once,TRBJ2-1,TRBV7-3
CASSYNRGPRTEAFF,TGTGCCAGCAGTTACAACAGGGGGCCGCGAACTGAAGCTTTCTTT,TRBD1,NA,TRBJ1-1,TRBV6-5
CASSIGQSGGETQYF,TGTGCCAGTAGTATAGGACAAAGCGGAGGAGAGACCCAGTACTTC,NA,once,TRBJ2-5,TRBV19
CASSEDGTGYNSPLPF,TGTGCCAGCAGTGAAGATGGGACAGGCTATAATTCACCCCTCCCCTTT,TRBD1,NA,TRBJ1-6,TRBV6-1
CASSGDGTGNEKLFF,TGTGCCAGCAGCGGCGACGGGACAGGGAATGAAAAACTGTTTTTT,TRBD1,NA,TRBJ1-4,TRBV9
CAISRLQGTNEKLFF,TGTGCCATCAGCCGGTTACAGGGAACTAATGAAAAACTGTTTTTT,NA,NA,TRBJ1-4,TRBV10-3
CASLPMSSYEQYF,TGTGCCAGCCTCCCTATGAGCTCCTACGAGCAGTACTTC,NA,NA,TRBJ2-7,TRBV6-1
CASSKDRDTHPEQYF,TGTGCCAGCAGCAAAGATCGGGACACCCACCCCGAGCAGTACTTC,NA,NA,TRBJ2-7,TRBV21-1
CASSLAVQGPYEQYF,TGTGCCAGCAGCTTAGCGGTACAGGGTCCCTACGAGCAGTACTTC,NA,NA,TRBJ2-7,TRBV7-6
CASSLTGGARYGYTF,TGCGCCAGCAGCCTGACCGGGGGGGCGCGGTATGGCTACACCTTC,NA,few,TRBJ1-2,TRBV5-1
CASSQLAGASYNEQFF,TGTGCCAGCAGCCAGCTAGCGGGGGCCTCCTACAATGAGCAGTTCTTC,TRBD2,once,TRBJ2-1,TRBV14
CASSPSGGNFYEQYF,TGTGCCAGCAGCCCCAGCGGGGGGAACTTCTACGAGCAGTACTTC,TRBD2,NA,TRBJ2-7,TRBV27
CASRGGQGARSYNEQFF,TGTGCCAGCAGGGGGGGACAGGGGGCGCGATCCTACAATGAGCAGTTCTTC,TRBD1,once,TRBJ2-1,TRBV2
CASSGGDRGNTEAFF,TGTGCCAGTAGTGGGGGGGACAGGGGTAACACTGAAGCTTTCTTT,TRBD1,NA,TRBJ1-1,TRBV19
CASNEWGQGTHEQYF,TGTGCCAGCAACGAATGGGGACAGGGAACCCACGAGCAGTACTTC,TRBD1,NA,TRBJ2-7,TRBV11-1
CASSFQTDGYTF,TGTGCCAGCAGTTTTCAGACAGATGGCTACACCTTC,NA,NA,TRBJ1-2,TRBV6-6
CAITSGEGMRETQYF,TGTGCCATAACTTCCGGAGAGGGTATGCGGGAGACCCAGTACTTC,NA,NA,TRBJ2-5,TRBV10-3
CASSKTAYGYTF,TGTGCCAGCAGCAAGACAGCGTATGGCTACACCTTC,NA,NA,TRBJ1-2,TRBV7-2
CAILNQGTPNYGYTF,TGTGCCATTCTAAACCAGGGGACCCCTAACTATGGCTACACCTTC,NA,NA,TRBJ1-2,TRBV10-3
CASSSTVGGGANTEAFF,TGCGCCAGCAGCTCCACGGTAGGGGGGGGCGCGAACACTGAAGCTTTCTTT,NA,NA,TRBJ1-1,TRBV5-1
CANRPGQGPYGYTF,TGTGCCAACCGACCGGGACAGGGCCCCTATGGCTACACCTTC,TRBD1,NA,TRBJ1-2,TRBV6-1
CASRRFLYGYTF,TGTGCCAGTAGGCGCTTCCTCTATGGCTACACCTTC,NA,NA,TRBJ1-2,TRBV19
CASSQGSSGDRSEQFF,TGCGCCAGCAGCCAAGGGTCTAGCGGGGACCGATCTGAGCAGTTCTTC,TRBD2,NA,TRBJ2-1,TRBV4-1
CASSLVRTSGYNEQFF,TGTGCCAGCAGCTTGGTTCGGACTAGCGGCTACAATGAGCAGTTCTTC,TRBD2,NA,TRBJ2-1,TRBV5-4
CASSLVLGGTNTEAFF,TGTGCCAGCAGCTTGGTATTGGGGGGTACTAACACTGAAGCTTTCTTT,NA,NA,TRBJ1-1,TRBV5-4
CSVLPGLDTDTQYF,TGCAGCGTTCTCCCCGGACTGGACACAGATACGCAGTATTTT,NA,once,TRBJ2-3,TRBV29-1
CASSLTPGLANTGELFF,TGTGCCAGCAGCTTAACCCCGGGACTAGCAAACACCGGGGAGCTGTTTTTT,TRBD2,NA,TRBJ2-2,TRBV7-3
CASSIPGTGGFSNGYTF,TGTGCCAGTAGTATCCCCGGGACAGGGGGCTTTTCTAATGGCTACACCTTC,TRBD1,once,TRBJ1-2,TRBV19
CASSLRQGPYEQYF,TGCGCCAGCAGCCTACGACAGGGGCCCTACGAGCAGTACTTC,TRBD1,once,TRBJ2-7,TRBV5-1
CASGSTSGSPLHF,TGTGCTAGTGGTTCCACGTCCGGTTCACCCCTCCACTTT,NA,NA,TRBJ1-6,TRBV12-5
CASSAEVFTEAFF,TGTGCCAGCAGCGCCGAGGTATTCACTGAAGCTTTCTTT,NA,NA,TRBJ1-1,TRBV2
CASSRGTGFEKTQYF,TGTGCCAGCAGCCGAGGGACAGGGTTTGAGAAGACCCAGTACTTC,TRBD1,NA,TRBJ2-5,TRBV14
CASTRQGNYNQPQHF,TGTGCCAGTACCCGACAGGGGAACTACAATCAGCCCCAGCATTTT,TRBD1,NA,TRBJ1-5,TRBV19